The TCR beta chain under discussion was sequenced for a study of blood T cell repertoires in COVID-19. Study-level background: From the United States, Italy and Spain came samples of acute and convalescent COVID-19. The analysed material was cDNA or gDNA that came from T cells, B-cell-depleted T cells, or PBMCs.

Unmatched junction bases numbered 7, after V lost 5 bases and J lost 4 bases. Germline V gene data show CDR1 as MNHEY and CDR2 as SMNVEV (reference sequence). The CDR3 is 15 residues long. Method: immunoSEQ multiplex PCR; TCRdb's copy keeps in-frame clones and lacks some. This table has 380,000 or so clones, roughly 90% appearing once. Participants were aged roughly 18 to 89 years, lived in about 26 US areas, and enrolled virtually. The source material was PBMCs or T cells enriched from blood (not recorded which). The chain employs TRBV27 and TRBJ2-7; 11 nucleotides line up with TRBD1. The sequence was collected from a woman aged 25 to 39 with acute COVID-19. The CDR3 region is CASSRPGQGGYEQYF. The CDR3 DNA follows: TGTGCCAGCAGTCGACCGGGACAGGGGGGTTACGAGCAGTACTTC.